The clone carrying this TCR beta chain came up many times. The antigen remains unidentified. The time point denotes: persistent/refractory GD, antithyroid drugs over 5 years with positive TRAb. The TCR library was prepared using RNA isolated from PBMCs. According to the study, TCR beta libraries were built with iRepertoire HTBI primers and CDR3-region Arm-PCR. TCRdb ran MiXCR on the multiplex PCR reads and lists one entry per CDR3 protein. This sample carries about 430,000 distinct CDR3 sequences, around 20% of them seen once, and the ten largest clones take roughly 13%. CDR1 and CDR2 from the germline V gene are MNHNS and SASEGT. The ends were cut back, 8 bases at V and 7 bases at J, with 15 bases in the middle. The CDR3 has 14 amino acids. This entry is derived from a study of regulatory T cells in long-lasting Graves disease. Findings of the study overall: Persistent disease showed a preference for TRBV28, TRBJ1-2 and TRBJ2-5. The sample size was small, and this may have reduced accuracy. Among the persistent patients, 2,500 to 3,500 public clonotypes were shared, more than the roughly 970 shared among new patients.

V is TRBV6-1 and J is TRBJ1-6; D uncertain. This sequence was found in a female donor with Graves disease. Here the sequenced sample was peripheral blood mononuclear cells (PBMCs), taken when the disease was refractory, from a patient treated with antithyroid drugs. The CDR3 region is CASARGSVNSPLHF. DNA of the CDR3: TGTGCCAGCGCCCGCGGGAGCGTGAATTCACCCCTCCACTTT.